Following are 7 T cell receptor beta chains from one sample sequenced in a study of metastatic and nonmetastatic thyroid tumors. Patients had received no treatment of any kind before thyroid surgery. TCRdb reanalyzed the PCR reads via MiXCR. The profile shows more than 40,000 clones, less than 25% of them singletons. The sample consisted of tumor tissue. The source is a female donor with papillary thyroid cancer or a benign thyroid nodule (not recorded which). Some clones in this sample may be carry-over from other donors' samples.

This chain links TRBV28 with TRBJ2-7; 10 bases are shared with TRBD1. The CDR3 consists of 15 residues. Germline CDR1 MDHEN, CDR2 SYDVKM. The ends lost 4 bases at V and 1 base at J; junction bases unmatched: 4. The CDR3 is CASSSWTGGSYEQYF. The DNA of the CDR3 is TGTGCCAGCAGTTCATGGACAGGGGGGTCCTACGAGCAGTACTTC.

This clone occurred a few times. The rearrangement uses TRBV20-1 and TRBJ2-7; tentatively, D is TRBD2 (6 bases). The germline gives CDR1 DFQATT, CDR2 SNEGSKA (reference sequence). The CDR3 length is 12 residues. The ends were cut back, 2 bases at V and 5 bases at J, with 10 bases in the middle. CDR3 in amino acids: CSARPGRNEQYF. Here the CDR3 DNA reads TGCAGTGCTAGACCGGGGAGGAACGAGCAGTACTTC.

This chain uses TRBV6-1 with TRBJ1-3; D not resolved. There are 13 residues in the CDR3. The germline CDR1 and CDR2 sequences are MNHNS and SASEGT. Trimming took off 4 bases at V and 1 base at J, with 5 bases between the two ends. As DNA, the CDR3 is TGTGCCAGCAGTGTCGGTTCTGGAAACACCATATATTTT. Protein: CASSVGSGNTIYF.

This CDR3 is CASSLLRGGQEINYGYTF. The CDR3 DNA reads TGCGCCAGCAGCCTTTTAAGAGGGGGACAGGAAATAAACTATGGCTACACCTTC. The chain is built from TRBV4-1 and TRBJ1-2; 8 bases are shared with TRBD1. The V gene's germline CDR1 is MGHRA and CDR2 YSYEKL. The CDR3 runs to 18 residues. V shed 4 bases, J shed 2 bases, and the junction held 15 bases outside the gene matches.

The chain carries TRBV7-9 and TRBJ1-1; no clear D gene. This CDR3 contains 11 residues. Germline V lookup: CDR1 SEHNR, CDR2 FQNEAQ (reference sequence). V lost 9 bases and J lost 0, with 5 bases in between. CDR3 loop: CASQMNTEAFF. The CDR3 DNA sequence: TGTGCCAGTCAGATGAACACTGAAGCTTTCTTT.

The chain links TRBV27 to TRBJ2-1; 10 positions match TRBD2. The CDR3 has 15 amino acids. The germline V gene has CDR1 MNHEY and CDR2 SMNVEV (reference sequence). Trimming at V came to 7 bases and at J to 7 bases, leaving 10 bases not matched to a gene. The DNA for the CDR3 is TGTGCCAGCAAAGAAGCGGGAGGGCCTCGTAATGAGCAGTTCTTC. Its translation: CASKEAGGPRNEQFF.

In its sample, this clone was seen many times. The J gene is TRBJ2-3, the V gene TRBV6-1, with D possibly matching TRBD1 (6 bases). V lost 6 bases and J lost 4, with 14 bases in between. CDR3 length: 14 residues. Germline V gene sequence: CDR1 MNHNS, CDR2 SASEGT. The CDR3, as DNA: TGTGCCAGCAGCAGACAGGCCGCGGCAGATACGCAGTATTTT. The encoded protein is CASSRQAAADTQYF.